Shown below are 19 T cell receptor beta chains from a single sample sequenced in a study of blood T cells in healthy people across ages. With a J-beta primer mix and a sample-barcoded 5' primer, a second PCR ran about 7 to 12 cycles. Each CDR3 protein gets one entry after TCRdb re-called the 5' RACE reads with MiXCR. The repertoire holds roughly 2 million distinct CDR3 sequences, with around 48% as singletons. Sequencing was carried out using blood. The receptors were gathered from a woman in her 40s in good health.

This clonotype was seen ten or more times. The chain combines TRBV12-3 or TRBV12-4 with TRBJ1-2; D not certain. The CDR3 totals 12 residues. V dropped 2 bases and J dropped 8 bases, with 9 bases sitting between them. CDR3 nucleotide sequence: TGTGCCAGCAGTTTAAGGGCATTAGGCTACACCTTC. Translating gives CASSLRALGYTF.

This clonotype turned up a few times. The V gene is TRBV12-3 or TRBV12-4, the J gene TRBJ2-3; D is possibly TRBD1 (5 bases). The CDR3 runs to 14 residues. Between the trimmed V and J ends, which lost 5 bases and 0 bases, there was a span of 9 bases. CDR3 in DNA: TGTGCCAGCAGTCCACAGGTCAGCACAGATACGCAGTATTTT. It is translated as CASSPQVSTDTQYF.

The chain combines TRBV4-2 with TRBJ1-2; the D gene is possibly TRBD1 (5 bases). The CDR3 is made up of 16 amino acids. Germline lookup yields CDR1 LGHNA and CDR2 YNFKEQ. Trimming pared 3 bases from V and 0 bases from J, leaving 14 bases between. This CDR3 reads CASSHGTEKANYGYTF. The CDR3 DNA sequence: TGTGCCAGCAGCCATGGGACGGAGAAAGCTAACTATGGCTACACCTTC.

To note about this clonotype: The junction differs from germline at one of its ends, possibly a read error. The chain links TRBV28 to TRBJ2-7; TRBD1 matches 9 bases. The CDR3 runs to 16 residues. CDR1 is MDHEN and CDR2 is SYDVKM in the germline V gene. Here the CDR3 reads CASSLWSGTGPGERYF. In DNA form, the CDR3 reads TGTGCCAGCAGTTTATGGTCAGGGACAGGGCCAGGGGAGCGGTACTTC.

The V call is TRBV7-8, the J call TRBJ2-7; no firm D call. V was clipped by 5 bases and J by 6 bases, with 17 bases between them. The V gene's germline CDR1 is SGHVS and CDR2 FQNEAQ. The CDR3 sequence is 14 residues long. The CDR3 region is CASSGPIWPGEQYF. The CDR3 nucleotides read TGTGCCAGCAGCGGTCCGATCTGGCCCGGCGAGCAGTACTTC.

V gene TRBV24-1 combines with J gene TRBJ2-5; D ambiguous. Germline V gives CDR1 KGHDR, CDR2 SFDVKD. The V gene lost 2 bases and the J gene lost 11 bases, with 8 bases spanning the gap. This CDR3 contains 11 residues. The CDR3 DNA follows: TGTGCCACCAGTGATTACCAGGAGCAGTACTTC. This codes for CATSDYQEQYF.

In this sample, this clonotype turned up a few times. The gene calls are TRBV11-3 and TRBJ2-1, with a tentative D call TRBD1 (6 bases). The CDR3 extends over 16 amino acids. The V end lost 3 bases, the J end lost 2 bases, and 14 bases lay between the germline ends. The germline CDR1 and CDR2 sequences are SGHNT and YENEEA. The CDR3 DNA is TGTGCCAGCAGCTTTAGCAGGGGTAACACCTACAATGAGCAGTTCTTC. It encodes CASSFSRGNTYNEQFF.

The chain is built from TRBV18 and TRBJ2-1, with D perhaps being TRBD1 or TRBD2 (5 bases each). Per germline, CDR1 KGHSH and CDR2 LQKENI. Trimming took off 7 bases at V and 1 base at J, with 17 bases between the two ends. This CDR3 has 16 residues. CDR3: CASFLPGHISYNEQFF. CDR3 in DNA: TGTGCCAGCTTCCTTCCGGGGCATATATCCTACAATGAGCAGTTCTTC.

The gene calls are TRBV10-2 and TRBJ2-1; TRBD1 aligns across 8 bases. V lost 6 bases to trimming and J lost 4 bases; unmatched junction nucleotides: 5. Germline-derived CDR1 and CDR2 are WSHSY and SAAADI. The CDR3 has 14 residues. The CDR3 bases are TGCGCCAGCAGGGCATACAGGGGGTACAATGAGCAGTTCTTC. This translates into CASRAYRGYNEQFF.

The rearrangement joins TRBV6-2 or TRBV6-3 to TRBJ2-3; the D gene is possibly TRBD2 (6 bases). Trimming removed 5 bases from V and 6 bases from J, with 18 bases in between. The CDR3 length is 15 residues. Looked up from germline, CDR1 is MNHEY and CDR2 is SVGEGT. This CDR3 is CASSSLRGGGDTQYF. The CDR3 DNA follows: TGTGCCAGCAGTAGCCTCCGGGGCGGAGGGGATACGCAGTATTTT.

This clonotype was detected once. The chain couples TRBV24-1 to TRBJ2-3; TRBD1 aligns across 9 bases. The CDR3 runs 15 residues. Trimming removed 7 bases from V and 3 bases from J; junction bases left unmatched: 7. Germline assignment: CDR1 KGHDR and CDR2 SFDVKD. Here the CDR3 reads CATSPRQGVTDTQYF. The CDR3 DNA reads as TGTGCCACCAGCCCCAGACAGGGGGTGACAGATACGCAGTATTTT.

The J gene is TRBJ2-1, the V gene TRBV27; 7 bases match TRBD2. Germline CDR1 and CDR2: MNHEY and SMNVEV (reference sequence). The length of the CDR3 is 20 residues. After removal of 0 bases from V and 1 base from J, the junction contained 15 bases not matched to a gene. For the CDR3, the DNA is TGTGCCAGCAGTTTATCAAGTCGGCTCCTTAGCGGGTCGTCCTACAATGAGCAGTTCTTC. Translation: CASSLSSRLLSGSSYNEQFF.

This clonotype has a handful of counts. J is TRBJ2-5 and V is TRBV2, with D possibly matching TRBD1 (5 bases). CDR1 SNHLY and CDR2 FYNNEI come from the germline V gene. V dropped 3 bases and J dropped 1 base, with 9 bases sitting between them. The CDR3 runs 14 residues. CDR3 DNA sequence: TGTGCCAGCAGTGACCTAGGGGTCCAAGAGACCCAGTACTTC. Amino acids: CASSDLGVQETQYF.

V usage is TRBV15 and J usage is TRBJ2-5; D gene unclear. The germline V gene encodes CDR1 LNHNV and CDR2 YYDKDF (reference sequence). The germline V and J ends were trimmed by 0 bases and 2 bases, with 19 bases remaining between them. The CDR3 is made up of 18 amino acids. The CDR3 DNA is TGTGCCACCAGCAGAGACCATATATCACAGATCTTACAAGAGACCCAGTACTTC. It encodes CATSRDHISQILQETQYF.

In this sample, this clonotype turned up once. The chain recombines TRBV28 with TRBJ1-2; TRBD1 matches 9 bases. Unmatched junction bases numbered 6, after V lost 5 bases and J lost 5 bases. The CDR3 loop spans 14 amino acids. CDR1 is MDHEN and CDR2 is SYDVKM in the germline V gene. DNA of the CDR3: TGTGCCAGCAGTCGACCGGACAGGGGATATGGCTACACCTTC. Translated: CASSRPDRGYGYTF.

The chain joins TRBV5-1 to TRBJ1-5, with a tentative D call TRBD1 (6 bases). The germline gives CDR1 SGHRS, CDR2 YFSETQ. The CDR3 runs 15 residues. V was trimmed by 4 bases and J by 6 bases, leaving 17 bases between them. CDR3 nucleotides: TGCGCCAGCAGCCCTGGGGGGCTAGAGACTCAGCCCCAGCATTTT. Protein: CASSPGGLETQPQHF.

The table lists this clonotype with a few counts. The chain recombines TRBV6-2 or TRBV6-3 with TRBJ2-3; D could derive from TRBD1 or TRBD2 (6 bases each). This CDR3 is built from 16 residues. Looked up from germline, CDR1 is MNHEY and CDR2 is SVGEGT. Trimming cost V 0 bases and J 4 bases, with 14 bases left between them. CDR3 coding DNA: TGTGCCAGCAGTTACTCGTTCTTCGGGGGCTCAGATACGCAGTATTTT. This sequence encodes CASSYSFFGGSDTQYF.

The V call is TRBV2, the J call TRBJ2-1; 10 nucleotides align to TRBD2. Germline V CDR1 and CDR2: SNHLY, FYNNEI. Losses at the gene ends were 3 bases for V and 8 bases for J; bases not matched to a gene: 7. CDR3 size: 15 residues. The CDR3 DNA reads as TGTGCCAGCAGTGATATGCTAGCGGGGGACGATGAGCAGTTCTTC. Amino acid sequence: CASSDMLAGDDEQFF.

The rearrangement links TRBV12-3 or TRBV12-4 to TRBJ2-5, with 12 nucleotides matching TRBD2. V was pared by 6 bases and J by 11 bases, with 13 bases of the junction left unmatched. The CDR3 contains 15 residues. The CDR3 loop reads CASRLTSGGYNEQYF. The CDR3, as DNA: TGTGCCAGCAGACTGACTAGCGGGGGTTACAATGAGCAGTACTTC.